This TCR beta chain comes out of a study of Graves' ophthalmopathy and Graves' hyperthyroidism. Germline lookup yields CDR1 MNHEY and CDR2 SMNVEV (reference sequence). The CDR3 consists of 12 residues. The study amplified TCR beta CDR3 regions using RNA transcripts. The first-round RT-PCR employed HTBI primers together with the Qiagen OneStep RT-PCR kit. A multiplex PCR was then performed as the second round. TCRdb independently ran MiXCR on the multiplex PCR reads; one entry per CDR3 protein. The table lists 340,000 or so distinct CDR3 sequences, roughly a sixth of them singletons. This clonotype was detected ten times or more. A much larger clone lies a single base off, so this may be a read error.

The chain uses TRBV27 and TRBJ2-7, with D possibly matching TRBD1 (7 bases). Sequencing was done on a sample of peripheral blood. The source is an adult man with Graves' ophthalmopathy. The CDR3 sequence is CAGSLTGREQYF. CDR3 coding DNA: TGTGCCGGCAGTCTGACAGGGAGGGAGCAGTACTTC.